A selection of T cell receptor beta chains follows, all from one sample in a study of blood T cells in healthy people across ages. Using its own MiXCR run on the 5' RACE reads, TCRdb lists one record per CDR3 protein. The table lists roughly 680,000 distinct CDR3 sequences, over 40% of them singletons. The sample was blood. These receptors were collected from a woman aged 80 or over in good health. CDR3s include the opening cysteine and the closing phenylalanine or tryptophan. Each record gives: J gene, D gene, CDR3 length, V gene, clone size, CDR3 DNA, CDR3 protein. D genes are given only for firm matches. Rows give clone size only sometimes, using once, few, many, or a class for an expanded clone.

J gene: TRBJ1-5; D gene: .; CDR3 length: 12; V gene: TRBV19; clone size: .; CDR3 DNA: TGTGCCAGTAGTATTATAAATCGGCCCCAGCATTTT; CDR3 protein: CASSIINRPQHF
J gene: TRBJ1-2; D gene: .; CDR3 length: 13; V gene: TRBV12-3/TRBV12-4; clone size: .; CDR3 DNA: TGTGCCAGCAGTTTATGGATGGGGGATGGCTACACCTTC; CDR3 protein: CASSLWMGDGYTF
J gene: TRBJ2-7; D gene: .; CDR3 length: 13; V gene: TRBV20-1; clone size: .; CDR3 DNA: TGCAGTGCTAGAGGTTTTCCCCCCCACGAGCAGTACTTC; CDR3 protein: CSARGFPPHEQYF
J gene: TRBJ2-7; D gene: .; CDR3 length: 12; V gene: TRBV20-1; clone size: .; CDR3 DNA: TGCAGTGCTAATCGCCGGTTCGTCGCGCAGTACTTC; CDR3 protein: CSANRRFVAQYF
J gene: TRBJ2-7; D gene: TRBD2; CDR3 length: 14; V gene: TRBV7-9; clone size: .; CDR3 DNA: TGTGCCTGCAGCTCATTCGACGGGAGGCGCGAGCAGTACTTC; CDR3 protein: CACSSFDGRREQYF
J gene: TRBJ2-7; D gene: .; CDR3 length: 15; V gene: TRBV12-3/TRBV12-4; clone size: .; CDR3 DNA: TGTGCCAGCAGTTTGGTCGACGGGAGCCCCTACGAGCAGTACTTC; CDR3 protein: CASSLVDGSPYEQYF
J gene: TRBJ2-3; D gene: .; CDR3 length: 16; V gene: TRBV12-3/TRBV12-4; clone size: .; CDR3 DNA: TGTGCCAGCAGGCCGTCGGGACTCCTTAGAGCAGATACGCAGTATTTT; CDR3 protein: CASRPSGLLRADTQYF
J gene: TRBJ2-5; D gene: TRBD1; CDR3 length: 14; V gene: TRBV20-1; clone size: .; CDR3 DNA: TGCAGTGCTCCGGGACAGGCCTTCGGGGAGACCCAGTACTTC; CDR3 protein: CSAPGQAFGETQYF
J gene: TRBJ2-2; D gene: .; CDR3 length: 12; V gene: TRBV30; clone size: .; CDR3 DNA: TGTGCCTGGGGGGCCTTGACCGGGGAGCTGTTTTTT; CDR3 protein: CAWGALTGELFF
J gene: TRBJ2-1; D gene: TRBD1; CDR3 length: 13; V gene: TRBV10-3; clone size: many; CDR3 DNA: TGTGCCATCACCCGGACAGGACGTAATGAGCAGTTCTTC; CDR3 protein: CAITRTGRNEQFF
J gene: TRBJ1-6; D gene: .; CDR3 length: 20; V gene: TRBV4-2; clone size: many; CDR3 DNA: TGTGCCAGCAGCCAAGCCTCAGGGAAAACAGGGTACTCCTATAATTCACCCCTCCACTTT; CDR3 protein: CASSQASGKTGYSYNSPLHF
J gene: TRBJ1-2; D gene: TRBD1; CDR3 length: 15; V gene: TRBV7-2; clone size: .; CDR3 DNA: TGTGCCAGCAGCTGGACAGGGGGCGCAAACTATGGCTACACCTTC; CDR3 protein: CASSWTGGANYGYTF
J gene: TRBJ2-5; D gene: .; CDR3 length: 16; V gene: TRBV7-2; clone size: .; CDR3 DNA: TGTGCCAGCAGCTTAGATGTATGGGGAGGGGGAGAGACCCAGTACTTC; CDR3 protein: CASSLDVWGGGETQYF
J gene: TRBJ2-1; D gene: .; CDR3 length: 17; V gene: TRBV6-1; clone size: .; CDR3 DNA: TGTGCCAGTGCGTTAGACGTAGAGACACTTGGGGTCAATGAGCAGTTCTTC; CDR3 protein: CASALDVETLGVNEQFF
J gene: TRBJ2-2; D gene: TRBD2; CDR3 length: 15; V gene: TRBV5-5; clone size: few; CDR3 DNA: TGTGCCAGCATCTCGACCGGGACTACCGAAGGGGAGCTGTTTTTT; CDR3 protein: CASISTGTTEGELFF
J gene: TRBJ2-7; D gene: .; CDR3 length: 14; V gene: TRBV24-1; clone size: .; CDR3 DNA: TGTGCCACCAGGCCCGGACAGCCTAGCTACGAGCAGTACTTC; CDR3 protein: CATRPGQPSYEQYF
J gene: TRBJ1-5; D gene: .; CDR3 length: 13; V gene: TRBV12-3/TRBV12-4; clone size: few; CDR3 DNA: TGTGCCAGCAAGCGGCAGGGCGGCCAGCCCCAGCATTTT; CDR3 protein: CASKRQGGQPQHF
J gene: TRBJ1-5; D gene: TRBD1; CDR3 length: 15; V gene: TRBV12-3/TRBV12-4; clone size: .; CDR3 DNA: TGTGCCAGCAGTCCCGGGGACAGCCTCGGTCAGCCCCAGCATTTT; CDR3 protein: CASSPGDSLGQPQHF
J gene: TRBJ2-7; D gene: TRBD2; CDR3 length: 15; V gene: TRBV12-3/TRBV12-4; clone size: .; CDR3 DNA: TGTGCCAGCAGTCCACAACTAGCGGGAGAAGGCGAGCAGTACTTC; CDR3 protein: CASSPQLAGEGEQYF
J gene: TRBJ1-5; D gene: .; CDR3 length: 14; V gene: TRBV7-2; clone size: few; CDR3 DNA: TGTGCCAGCAGCTTAGTCGGACTCAATCAGCCCCAGCATTTT; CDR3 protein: CASSLVGLNQPQHF
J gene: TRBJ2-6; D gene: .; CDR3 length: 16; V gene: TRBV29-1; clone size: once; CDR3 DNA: TGCAGCGTTTTTACCCCGACAGATTCTGGGGCCAACGTCCTGACTTTC; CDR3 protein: CSVFTPTDSGANVLTF
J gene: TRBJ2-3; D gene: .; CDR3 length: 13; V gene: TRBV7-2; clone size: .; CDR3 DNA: TGTGCCAGCAGCCCCTGGGGAGGAGATACGCAGTATTTT; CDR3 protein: CASSPWGGDTQYF